These 5 T cell receptor beta chains came from one sample sequenced in a study of blood T cell repertoires in COVID-19. Sequencing was performed with immunoSEQ multiplex PCR; in TCRdb, only in-frame clones are kept and a portion is missing. Of 350,000 to 450,000 clones listed, around 85% are singletons. Sequences were obtained from peripheral blood. All receptors come from a woman aged 18-29 years with acute or convalescent COVID-19.

The rearrangement uses TRBV5-1 and TRBJ2-5; 8 positions agree with TRBD1. The germline gives CDR1 SGHRS, CDR2 YFSETQ. V shed 4 bases and J 5 bases; nucleotides not matched to a gene: 10. This CDR3 has 15 amino acids. CDR3 protein: CASSKDRVGQETQYF. The CDR3 DNA reads as TGCGCCAGCAGCAAGGACAGGGTTGGGCAGGAGACCCAGTACTTC.

The CDR3 spells CASSPHFYSGANVLTF. The CDR3 DNA sequence: TGTGCCAGCAGCCCTCACTTCTACTCTGGGGCCAACGTCCTGACTTTC. The chain joins TRBV11-2 to TRBJ2-6; D not certain. Trimming shortened V by 5 bases and J by 0 bases, and 11 bases separated the two germline ends. The germline CDR1 and CDR2 sequences are SGHAT and FQNNGV. This CDR3 has 16 residues.

CDR3 residues: CASRGTGSNTGELFF. As DNA, the CDR3 is TGCGCCAGCAGAGGAACAGGGTCGAACACCGGGGAGCTGTTTTTT. V gene TRBV5-1 combines with J gene TRBJ2-2, with D possibly being TRBD1 (6 bases). Germline CDR1 is SGHRS and CDR2 is YFSETQ. The CDR3 has 15 residues. Trimming left V 5 bases short and J 0 bases short, with 11 bases between.

The chain links TRBV2 to TRBJ1-6; 9 nucleotides agree with TRBD1. The length of the CDR3 is 15 residues. Germline assignment: CDR1 SNHLY and CDR2 FYNNEI. The trim removed 6 bases at V and 6 bases at J, leaving 6 bases unmatched. The CDR3 loop reads CASRPGTGFNSPLHF. The CDR3 region has the DNA TGTGCCAGCAGACCCGGGACAGGGTTTAATTCACCCCTCCACTTT.

The chain is built from TRBV27 and TRBJ2-3; D gene uncertain. V lost 3 bases and J 4 bases, leaving 11 bases between the germline ends. The CDR3 consists of 14 residues. The germline V gene has CDR1 MNHEY and CDR2 SMNVEV (reference sequence). The CDR3 DNA reads as TGTGCCAGCAGTTTCATGTCTGGAGCAGATACGCAGTATTTT. Its translation: CASSFMSGADTQYF.